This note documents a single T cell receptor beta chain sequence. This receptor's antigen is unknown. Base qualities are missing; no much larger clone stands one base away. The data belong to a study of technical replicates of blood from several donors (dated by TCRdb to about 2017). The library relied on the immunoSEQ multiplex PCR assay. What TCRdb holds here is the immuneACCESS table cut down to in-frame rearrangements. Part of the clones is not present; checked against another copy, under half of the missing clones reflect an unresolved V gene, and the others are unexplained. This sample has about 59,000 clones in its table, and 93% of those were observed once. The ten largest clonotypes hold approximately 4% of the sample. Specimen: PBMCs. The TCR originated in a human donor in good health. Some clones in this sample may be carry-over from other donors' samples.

CDR3 loop: CASSITGGRETQYF. In nucleotide form, the sequence is TGTGCCAGTAGTATAACAGGGGGTAGGGAGACCCAGTACTTC. The receptor chain draws on TRBV19 and TRBJ2-5; TRBD1 lines up with 8 middle nucleotides. CDR1 and CDR2, per the germline V gene (reference sequence), are LNHDA and SQIVND. Trimmed from V: 2 bases; trimmed from J: 5 bases; junction bases lacking a gene match: 4. Reading from cysteine to phenylalanine, the CDR3 counts 14 amino acids. The sequence is cut down to CDR3 DNA, 42 bases in frame from base 1.